This paragraph reports one TCR beta chain. Its specific antigen is unknown. Base qualities were left out, and no much larger clone turns up one base away. This entry belongs to a study of immune evolution from preneoplasia to lung adenocarcinoma (TCRdb year 2021). Some background on the complete study: HLA loss of heterozygosity was found in approximately 7% of AIS, about 16% of MIA and 25% to 35% of ADC lesions, and in no AAH lesions. The immune data were integrated with whole exome sequencing and methylation data from the same cohort of nodules. The sample size was set by how many specimens were available, not by a prior power calculation. In total, the cohort included some 50 patients with pulmonary nodules, all of whom underwent surgical resection. Immune contexture across lung adenocarcinoma precursors and invasive adenocarcinoma was profiled using immune gene expression, TCR sequencing and multiplex immunofluorescence. The study reported that under 120 samples were used for TCR sequencing. Resected precursor lesions (AAH, AIS, MIA) and invasive adenocarcinomas were compared with paired morphologically normal lung tissue. TCR sequencing data were obtained from approximately 50 patients. POLYSOLVER was used to infer Class I HLA alleles from exome data, and LOHHLA was used to detect allele-specific HLA loss. The research as a whole found: Top T cell clone frequencies were highest in normal lung and appeared to decrease progressively from AAH through AIS, MIA and invasive adenocarcinoma. Compared with EGFR-mutant or double wild-type lesions, KRAS-mutant nodules had the highest T cell clonality. All patients were from Japan and China, so applicability to Western populations was uncertain. The findings reflected association rather than direct causation, and larger cohorts with long-term follow-up and longitudinal biopsies were considered necessary. Normal lung showed the highest clonality, whereas later-stage lesions appeared to have higher T cell density and diversity but lower clonality.

The immunoSEQ hsTCRbeta Kit was used to sequence TCR beta CDR3 regions from DNA. Per the authors' processing: The ImmunoSEQ Analyzer was used to analyse the TCR sequencing data. T cell clonality was defined as 1 minus Pielou's evenness computed on productive rearrangements. T cell diversity was measured with the inverse Simpson index on productive templates. T cell density was defined as TCR beta template counts normalized to usable DNA, with usable DNA estimated by amplifying and sequencing housekeeping genes. TCR metrics were compared across histologic stages using two-sided Kruskal-Wallis tests. Here the immuneACCESS table is served through TCRdb, limited to in-frame sequences with V and J called. Missing clones are a known gap in these copies; in checked studies unresolved V genes cover under half, and the rest lacks a known reason. The DNA was the basis for D and trimming; V, J and clone size are from that table. Across this sample there are under 4,000 clones, with over 80% seen only once. Over 5% of the sample is in the top ten clones.

V has 0 bases trimmed and J has 7 bases trimmed; junction bases matching no gene number 7. The germline V gene gives CDR1 as SGHRS and CDR2 as YFSETQ. The CDR3 numbers 15 residues from cysteine through phenylalanine. The kept DNA is CDR3 alone, 45 bases in frame from the first base. Resection was performed on patients in Japan or China between about 2014 and 2017. The histologic diagnosis of each case was independently confirmed on H&E slides by two lung cancer pathologists. Premalignant or tumor cells were enriched for nucleic acid extraction by macro-dissection performed after pathologic assessment. DNA was isolated from FFPE tissue using the AllPrep DNA/RNA FFPE Kit.

The source material was FFPE invasive lung adenocarcinoma tissue. The cell subset or site label here, explained by the study, means: frankly invasive lung adenocarcinoma (ADC). This TCR came from a person aged 70 to 85 with invasive lung adenocarcinoma. The chain was built from TRBV5-1 and TRBJ2-1; TRBD2 lines up with 7 middle nucleotides. The CDR3 protein is CASSLEASGLNEQFF. At the DNA level, the sequence is TGCGCCAGCAGCTTGGAGGCTAGCGGACTAAATGAGCAGTTCTTC.